The 18 T cell receptor beta chains below were found in one sample sequenced in a study of T cell responses to AZD1222 COVID-19 vaccine. Generated by immunoSEQ multiplex PCR, the TCRdb table keeps only in-frame clones and is missing some. The sample lists about 140,000 clones, around 90% occurring once. The sample here was peripheral blood, taken on day 0 of AZD1222 vaccination. Every receptor here comes from an adult in good health.

The table lists this clone with a few counts. The chain is built from TRBV4-1 and TRBJ2-7; D is uncertain. Trimming removed 0 bases at V and 3 bases at J, with 9 bases between. The CDR3 is made up of 14 amino acids. From germline, CDR1 is MGHRA and CDR2 YSYEKL. In DNA form, the CDR3 reads TGCGCCAGCAGCCAAGATATTACTAACTACGAGCAGTACTTC. Protein sequence: CASSQDITNYEQYF.

The chain uses TRBV5-5 and TRBJ1-2; D is uncertain. CDR3 length: 13 residues. Germline loops: CDR1 SGHKS, CDR2 YYEKEE (reference sequence). Deletions cut 4 bases from V and 5 bases from J, with 12 bases between. The CDR3 DNA reads TGTGCCAGCAGCCTTAGCCCTTTGTATGGCTACACCTTC. The encoded protein is CASSLSPLYGYTF.

Only one count was recorded for this clone. The chain has TRBV9 and TRBJ2-2; D remains unclear. Germline CDR1 SGDLS, CDR2 YYNGEE. This CDR3 comprises 12 residues. V lost 2 bases to trimming and J lost 8 bases, with 7 bases between them. This CDR3 reads CASSVETGELFF. In DNA form, the CDR3 reads TGTGCCAGCAGCGTGGAGACTGGGGAGCTGTTTTTT. The full variable domain, with the rest looked up from reference TRBV9 and TRBJ2-2, is DSGVTQTPKHLITATGQRVTLRCSPRSGDLSVYWYQQSLDQGLQFLIQYYNGEERAKGNILERFSAQQFPDLHSELNLSSLELGDSALYFCASSVETGELFFGEGSRLTVL.

V usage is TRBV11-2 and J usage is TRBJ2-3; TRBD2 might be the D (7 bases). Germline V CDR1 and CDR2: SGHAT, FQNNGV. The CDR3 runs to 15 residues. Trimming removed 11 bases from V and 1 base from J, with 19 bases in between. This CDR3 reads CAGIQRGAGTDTQYF. The DNA of the CDR3 is TGTGCCGGCATCCAACGGGGGGCTGGCACAGATACGCAGTATTTT.

Concerning this clone: It is likely a read error: a sequence one base away is far more abundant. The rearrangement uses TRBV5-5 and TRBJ2-3; D gene unclear. V lost 0 bases to trimming and J lost 0 bases, with 5 bases between them. Germline-derived CDR1 and CDR2 are SGHKS and YYEKEE (reference sequence). The CDR3 has 14 residues. CDR3: CASSLGHSTDTQYF. The CDR3 bases are TGTGCCAGCAGCTTGGGACATAGCACAGATACGCAGTATTTT.

The chain joins TRBV21-1 to TRBJ2-7; TRBD1 is the table's D call, not checked against the DNA. TRBV21-1 is a listed pseudogene. The CDR3 consists of 13 residues. The CDR3: CASSLGQGSEQYF. The CDR3 DNA follows: TGTGCCAGCTCCCTGGGACAGGGGAGCGAGCAGTACTTC.

This chain uses TRBV15 with TRBJ2-2; D is perhaps TRBD1 or TRBD2 (6 bases each). Deletions cut 5 bases from V and 0 bases from J, with 10 bases between. CDR3 length equals 15 residues. In germline, CDR1 is LNHNV, CDR2 YYDKDF (reference sequence). CDR3 in DNA: TGTGCCACCAGCGGGGGGCGCGCGAACACCGGGGAGCTGTTTTTT. Translation gives CATSGGRANTGELFF.

The chain links TRBV9 to TRBJ2-5, with 7 positions matching TRBD2. Germline V gene sequence: CDR1 SGDLS, CDR2 YYNGEE. V shed 0 bases, J shed 4 bases, and the junction held 6 bases outside the gene matches. The CDR3 covers 15 residues. CDR3 nucleotide sequence: TGTGCCAGCAGCGTAGCTTCTAGCGGCGTAGAGACCCAGTACTTC. This encodes CASSVASSGVETQYF.

The chain carries TRBV4-3 and TRBJ1-1; 7 bases line up with TRBD1. Germline loops: CDR1 LGHNA, CDR2 YSLEER. This CDR3 is 13 amino acids long. V trimming: 4 bases; J trimming: 7 bases; junction bases outside the gene matches: 6. The CDR3 protein is CASSPRQGNEAFF. In DNA form, the CDR3 reads TGCGCCAGCAGCCCCCGACAGGGAAATGAAGCTTTCTTT.

For this clone: This specimen includes other DNA sequences encoding the same CDR3. This chain uses TRBV28 with TRBJ1-5; no firm D call. Germline V gives CDR1 MDHEN, CDR2 SYDVKM. The length of the CDR3 is 12 residues. Trimming cost V 3 bases and J 1 base, with 1 base left between them. CDR3: CASSFSNQPQHF. The CDR3 nucleotides are TGTGCCAGCAGTTTCAGCAATCAGCCCCAGCATTTT.

CDR3 bases: TGTGCCAGCACCCTGACAGGTAGCAATCAGCCCCAGCATTTT. This translates into CASTLTGSNQPQHF. The V call is TRBV5-6, the J call TRBJ1-5, with D perhaps matching TRBD1 (6 bases). This CDR3 has 14 residues. In germline, CDR1 is SGHDT, CDR2 YYEEEE. The ends were cut back, 6 bases at V and 0 bases at J, with 10 bases in the middle.

This clone was recorded once. The gene calls are TRBV2 and TRBJ2-7, with TRBD2 identical over 9 bases. The V gene's germline CDR1 is SNHLY and CDR2 FYNNEI. CDR3 length: 14 amino acids. Unmatched junction bases numbered 7, after V lost 10 bases and J lost 0 bases. In nucleotides, the CDR3 is TGTGCCACCGGGACTAGCTTCTCCTCCTACGAGCAGTACTTC. Residues: CATGTSFSSYEQYF. The whole variable domain, remainder taken from reference TRBV2 and TRBJ2-7, is EPEVTQTPSHQVTQMGQEVILRCVPISNHLYFYWYRQILGQKVEFLVSFYNNEISEKSEIFDDQFSVERPDGSNFTLKIRSTKLEDSAMYFCATGTSFSSYEQYFGPGTRLTVT.

This chain uses TRBV6-6 with TRBJ2-2, with TRBD2 matching 14 bases. The germline gives CDR1 MNHNY, CDR2 SVGAGI (reference sequence). The CDR3 sequence is 19 residues long. The ends lost 5 bases at V and 2 bases at J; junction bases unmatched: 10. The chain's CDR3 is CASSPRFGLAGGNTGELFF. CDR3 nucleotides: TGTGCCAGCAGTCCCCGCTTTGGACTAGCGGGGGGAAACACCGGGGAGCTGTTTTTT.

This chain links TRBV9 with TRBJ2-3; the match to TRBD2 covers 7 bases. The germline V gene has CDR1 SGDLS and CDR2 YYNGEE. V lost 4 bases, J lost 1 base, and 6 bases stayed unmatched. CDR3 length: 15 amino acids. This CDR3 reads CASSSGGMRTDTQYF. The CDR3, as DNA: TGTGCCAGCAGCTCGGGGGGAATGCGCACAGATACGCAGTATTTT.

This chain links TRBV5-6 with TRBJ2-3, with TRBD1 matching over 10 bases. CDR1 is SGHDT and CDR2 is YYEEEE in the germline V gene. The CDR3 is 15 residues long. V dropped 5 bases and J dropped 4; count of bases not matched to a gene: 7. CDR3 DNA sequence: TGTGCCAGCAGTACAGGGACAGGGGTTCCAGATACGCAGTATTTT. Protein: CASSTGTGVPDTQYF.

The chain joins TRBV28 to TRBJ2-3; either TRBD1 or TRBD2 may fit D (6 bases each). Germline V gives CDR1 MDHEN, CDR2 SYDVKM. The V and J ends lost 8 bases and 6 bases respectively, with 12 bases between them. CDR3 length: 12 amino acids. The CDR3 nucleotides read TGTGCCAGCGGGGGGCCGGGGGATACGCAGTATTTT. This translates into CASGGPGDTQYF.

This chain links TRBV2 with TRBJ1-2; 8 bases fit TRBD1. The CDR3 contains 14 residues. Germline values: CDR1 SNHLY, CDR2 FYNNEI. The ends lost 3 bases at V and 4 bases at J; junction bases unmatched: 4. The CDR3 coding sequence is TGTGCCAGCAGTGACGACAGGGGCGTCTATGGCTACACCTTC. Translating gives CASSDDRGVYGYTF.

The chain has TRBV6-1 and TRBJ2-2; D ambiguous. CDR1 and CDR2 (germline): MNHNS, SASEGT. V was shortened by 2 bases and J by 7 bases, with 17 bases between the two germline ends. The CDR3 loop spans 16 amino acids. CDR3 sequence (DNA): TGTGCCAGCAGTGAACTCCGTCCCGAAAATATCGGGGAGCTGTTTTTT. This translates into CASSELRPENIGELFF.